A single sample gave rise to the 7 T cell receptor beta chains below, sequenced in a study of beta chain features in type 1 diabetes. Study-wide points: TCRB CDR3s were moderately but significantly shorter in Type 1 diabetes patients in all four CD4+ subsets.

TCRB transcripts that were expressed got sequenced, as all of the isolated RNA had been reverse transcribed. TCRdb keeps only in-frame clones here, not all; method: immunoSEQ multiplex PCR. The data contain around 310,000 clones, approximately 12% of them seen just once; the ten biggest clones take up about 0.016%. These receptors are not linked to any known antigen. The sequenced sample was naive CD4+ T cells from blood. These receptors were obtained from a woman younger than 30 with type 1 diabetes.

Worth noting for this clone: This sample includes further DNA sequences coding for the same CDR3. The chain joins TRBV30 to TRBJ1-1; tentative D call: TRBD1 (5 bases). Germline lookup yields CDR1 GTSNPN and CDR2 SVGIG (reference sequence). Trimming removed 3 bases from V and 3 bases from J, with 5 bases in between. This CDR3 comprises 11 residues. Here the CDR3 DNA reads TGTGCCTGGAGCAGGGACACTGAAGCTTTCTTT. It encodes CAWSRDTEAFF.

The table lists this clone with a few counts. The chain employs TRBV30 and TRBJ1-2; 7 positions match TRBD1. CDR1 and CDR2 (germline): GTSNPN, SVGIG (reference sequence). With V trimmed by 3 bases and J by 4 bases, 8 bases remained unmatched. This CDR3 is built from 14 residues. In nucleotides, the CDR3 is TGTGCCTGGAGCCGCACCGGGACAGCCTATGGCTACACCTTC. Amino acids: CAWSRTGTAYGYTF.

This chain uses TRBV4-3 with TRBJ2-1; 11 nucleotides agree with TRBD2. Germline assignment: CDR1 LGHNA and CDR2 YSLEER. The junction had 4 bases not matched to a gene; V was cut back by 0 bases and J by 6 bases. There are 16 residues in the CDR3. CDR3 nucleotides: TGCGCCAGCAGCCAAGAGGCTAGCGGGAGGTCCAATGAGCAGTTCTTC. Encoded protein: CASSQEASGRSNEQFF.

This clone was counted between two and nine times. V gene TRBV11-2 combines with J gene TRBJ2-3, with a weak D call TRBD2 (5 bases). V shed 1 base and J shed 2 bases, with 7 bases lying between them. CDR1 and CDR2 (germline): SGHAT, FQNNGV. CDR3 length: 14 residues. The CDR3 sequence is CASSLGTPTDTQYF. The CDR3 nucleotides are TGTGCCAGCAGCTTAGGGACTCCCACAGATACGCAGTATTTT. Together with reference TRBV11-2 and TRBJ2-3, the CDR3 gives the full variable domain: EAGVAQSPRYKIIEKRQSVAFWCNPISGHATLYWYQQILGQGPKLLIQFQNNGVVDDSQLPKDRFSAERLKGVDSTLKIQPAKLEDSAVYLCASSLGTPTDTQYFGPGTRLTVL.

CDR3 sequence (DNA): TGTGCCAGCAGAGCCGGGACTAGCGGCTACGAGCAGTACTTC. As protein: CASRAGTSGYEQYF. This sequence joins TRBV28 and TRBJ2-7, with 11 nucleotides matching TRBD2. Germline V gene data show CDR1 as MDHEN and CDR2 as SYDVKM. Losses at the gene ends were 6 bases for V and 3 bases for J; bases not matched to a gene: 4. This CDR3 spans 14 amino acids.

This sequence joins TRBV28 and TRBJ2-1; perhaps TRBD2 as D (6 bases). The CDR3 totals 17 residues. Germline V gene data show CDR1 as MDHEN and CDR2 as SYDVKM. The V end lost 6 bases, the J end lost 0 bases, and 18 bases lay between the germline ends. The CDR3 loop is CASSGTRQSSSYNEQFF. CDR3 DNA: TGTGCCAGCAGCGGGACTCGACAGTCGAGCTCCTACAATGAGCAGTTCTTC.

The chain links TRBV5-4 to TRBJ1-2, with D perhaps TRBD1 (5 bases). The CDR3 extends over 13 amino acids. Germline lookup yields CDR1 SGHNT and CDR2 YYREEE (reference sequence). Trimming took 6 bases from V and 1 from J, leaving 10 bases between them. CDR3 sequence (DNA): TGTGCCAGCACCTCGCAGGGTAACTATGGCTACACCTTC. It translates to CASTSQGNYGYTF. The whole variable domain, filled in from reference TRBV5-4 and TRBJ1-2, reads ETGVTQSPTHLIKTRGQQVTLRCSSQSGHNTVSWYQQALGQGPQFIFQYYREEENGRGNFPPRFSGLQFPNYSSELNVNALELDDSALYLCASTSQGNYGYTFGSGTRLTVV.